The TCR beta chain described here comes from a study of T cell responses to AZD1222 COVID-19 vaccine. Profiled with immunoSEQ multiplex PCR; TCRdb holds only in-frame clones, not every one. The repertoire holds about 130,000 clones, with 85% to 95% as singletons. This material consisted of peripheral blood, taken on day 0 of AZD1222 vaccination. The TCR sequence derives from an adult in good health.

For the CDR3, the DNA is TGTGCCAGTAGTATTTTGGTCCTAGCGGGCCTCACCGGGGAGCTGTTTTTT. Residues: CASSILVLAGLTGELFF. This chain connects TRBV19 to TRBJ2-2; the match to TRBD2 covers 8 bases. CDR1 is LNHDA, CDR2 SQIVND, per germline (reference sequence). V shed 3 bases and J 4 bases; nucleotides not matched to a gene: 10. This CDR3 is built from 17 residues.